This T cell receptor (beta chain) was sequenced for a study of cytomegalovirus exposure and HLA in healthy donors. In the study overall: The Caucasian-associated ancestry cluster contained 81% of the 300 to 400 genotyped donors.

In germline, CDR1 is SGHAT, CDR2 FQDESV (reference sequence). The ends were cut back, 3 bases at V and 1 base at J, with 9 bases in the middle. The CDR3 totals 15 residues. Findings and caveats of the study: Most TCRs appeared rarely, but some public TCRs recurred in many donors. Cytomegalovirus status was reportedly diagnosed by the classifier with high specificity and sensitivity. Productive rates of about 87% or about 30% were seen for most TCR beta V segments in an earlier analysis.

Comments on this clone: Its antigen is not known.

Primers for the PCR totalled 60 Vbeta and 13 Jbeta. Sequenced by immunoSEQ multiplex PCR; TCRdb stores in-frame clones only, minus some. The data contain around 90,000 clones, 55% to 70% of them singletons. The rearrangement uses TRBV11-1 and TRBJ2-2; unclear D gene. The receptor comes from a woman between 45 and 60 years old in good health and CMV-seropositive. Sequenced input: PBMCs. CDR3 sequence (DNA): TGTGCCAGCAGCTTCTCCAGTGGGAACACCGGGGAGCTGTTTTTT. It is translated as CASSFSSGNTGELFF.